These T cell receptor beta chains were read from a single sample in a study of blood T cells in healthy people across ages. TCRdb re-called the 5' RACE reads with MiXCR, one entry per CDR3 protein. The repertoire holds some 370,000 distinct CDR3 sequences, with 52% as singletons. Sequenced sample: blood. The receptors here all came from a man between 60 and 75 years old in good health. CDR3s leave out the opening cysteine and the closing phenylalanine or tryptophan.

v_call,cdr3_aa
TRBV12-3/TRBV12-4,ASSVARGSNEQF
TRBV12-3/TRBV12-4,ASSGGIGAKNIQY
TRBV11-2,ASSPGAGRNEQF
TRBV7-6,ASSAAGWGQNTEAF
TRBV20-1,SARGGTNAANVLT
TRBV3-1,ASSQDRDFTDTQY
TRBV5-1,ASSGRTSGGLTDTQY
TRBV20-1,SARDGYEAF
TRBV20-1,SAISDTRRDTQY
TRBV7-9,AIGDRYEQY
TRBV29-1,SVAPSGQETQY
TRBV4-3,ASSHRQGLAKNIRY
TRBV7-9,ASSNKNKQGDTRAKNIQY
TRBV20-1,SARFRGVDIQY
TRBV10-3,AISERRDSSYEQY
TRBV6-6,ASRESVPKLGEQF
TRBV10-3,AISKWTGTDTQY
TRBV7-2,ASSLFGGEGYT
TRBV2,ASSAVNVGGDTQY
TRBV6-2/TRBV6-3,ASSYSSPIAGGPDYEQY
TRBV29-1,SVVGAGTDPHNEQF
TRBV20-1,SAGRDAGTDTQY
TRBV5-1,ASSLRGGNNEQY
TRBV30,ASSNYGYT
TRBV12-3/TRBV12-4,ASSLALRTEAF
TRBV12-3/TRBV12-4,ASSVTSPYNEQY
TRBV28,ASSSSGKEQY
TRBV6-5,ASSYWAGESYEQY
TRBV2,ASRWTGAHYGYT
TRBV20-1,SARKRETSYEQY
TRBV29-1,SVPGAGAGDTQY
TRBV9,ASSVLGQGRVVDTQY
TRBV27,ASSSRPAVGYNSPLH
TRBV27,ATRRGGQAGGPHEQF
TRBV29-1,SGRQGASTDTQY
TRBV4-1,ASSQDRVSATSYEQY
TRBV20-1,SAKDRNRQVPYNEQF
TRBV29-1,SVVSSSYEQY
TRBV10-3,AISETGAAGNIQY
TRBV29-1,SGRGPSYEQY